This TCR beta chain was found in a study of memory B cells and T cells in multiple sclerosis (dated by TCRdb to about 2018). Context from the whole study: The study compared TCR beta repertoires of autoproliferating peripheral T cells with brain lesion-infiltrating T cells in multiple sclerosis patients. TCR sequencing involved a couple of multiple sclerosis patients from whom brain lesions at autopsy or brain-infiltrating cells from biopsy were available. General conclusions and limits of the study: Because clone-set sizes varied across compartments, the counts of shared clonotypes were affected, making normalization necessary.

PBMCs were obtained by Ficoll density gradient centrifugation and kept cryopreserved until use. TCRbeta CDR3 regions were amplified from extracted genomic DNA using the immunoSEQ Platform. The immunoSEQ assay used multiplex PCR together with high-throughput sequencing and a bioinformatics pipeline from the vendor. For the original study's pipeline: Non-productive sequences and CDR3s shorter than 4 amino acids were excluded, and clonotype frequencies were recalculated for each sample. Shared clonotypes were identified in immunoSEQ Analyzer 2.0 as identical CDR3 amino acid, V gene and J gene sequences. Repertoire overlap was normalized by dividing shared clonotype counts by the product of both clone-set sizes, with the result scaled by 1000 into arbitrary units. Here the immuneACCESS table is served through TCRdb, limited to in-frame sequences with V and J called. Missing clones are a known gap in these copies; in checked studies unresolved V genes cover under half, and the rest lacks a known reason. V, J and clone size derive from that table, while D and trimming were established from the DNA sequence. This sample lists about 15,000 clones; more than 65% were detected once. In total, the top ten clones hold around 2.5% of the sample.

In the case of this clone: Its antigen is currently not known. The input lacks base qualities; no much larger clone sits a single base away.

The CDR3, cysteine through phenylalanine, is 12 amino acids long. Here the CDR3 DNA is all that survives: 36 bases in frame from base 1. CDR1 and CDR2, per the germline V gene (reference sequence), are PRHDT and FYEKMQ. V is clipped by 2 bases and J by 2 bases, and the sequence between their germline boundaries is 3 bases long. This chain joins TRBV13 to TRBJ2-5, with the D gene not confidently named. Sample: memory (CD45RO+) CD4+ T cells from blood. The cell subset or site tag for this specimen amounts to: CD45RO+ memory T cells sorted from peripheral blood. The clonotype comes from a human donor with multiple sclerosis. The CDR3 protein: CASSLQQETQYF. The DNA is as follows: TGTGCCAGCAGCTTACAGCAAGAGACCCAGTACTTC.